Shown below are 29 T cell receptor beta chains from a single sample sequenced in a study of cytomegalovirus exposure and HLA in healthy donors. Both 60 Vbeta primers and 13 Jbeta primers went into the PCR. Libraries were prepared by immunoSEQ multiplex PCR; TCRdb keeps only in-frame clonotypes and omits some of them. The table lists more than 150,000 clones, around 76% of them singletons. Source material: PBMCs. The receptors here all came from a man in his forties in good health and CMV-seronegative.

As regards this clone: This same CDR3 is encoded by further DNA sequences in the sample. V is TRBV18 and J is TRBJ2-5; TRBD2 matches at 14 bases. Trimming cost V 3 bases and J 5 bases; bases outside gene matches: 2. CDR1 KGHSH and CDR2 LQKENI come from the germline V gene. The CDR3 extends over 15 amino acids. CDR3 DNA: TGTGCCAGCTCACCGGGACTAGCGGGAGTTGAGACCCAGTACTTC. Encoded protein: CASSPGLAGVETQYF.

This chain connects TRBV15 to TRBJ1-5, with 9 nucleotides matching TRBD1. This CDR3 is built from 18 residues. With V trimmed by 3 bases and J by 6 bases, 15 bases remained unmatched. Germline CDR1 and CDR2: LNHNV and YYDKDF (reference sequence). CDR3 sequence reads: CATSRLSSGTGSGQPQHF. The CDR3 DNA sequence: TGTGCCACCAGCAGGCTGAGCTCCGGGACAGGGAGCGGTCAGCCCCAGCATTTT.

V and J are TRBV30 and TRBJ2-3, with 8 bases aligning to TRBD2. This CDR3 has 15 amino acids. Germline-derived CDR1 and CDR2 are GTSNPN and SVGIG (reference sequence). Unmatched junction bases numbered 13, after V lost 5 bases and J lost 6 bases. The CDR3 sequence: CAWGGGGPLVDTQYF. CDR3 nucleotides: TGTGCCTGGGGGGGCGGGGGGCCTTTAGTGGATACGCAGTATTTT.

V is TRBV11-2 and J is TRBJ1-6; 7 bases line up with TRBD1. The V segment lost 2 bases and the J segment 7 bases; nucleotides outside the gene matches: 2. The CDR3 has 14 amino acids. Germline CDR1 is SGHAT and CDR2 is FQNNGV. This CDR3 reads CASSLRDSNSPLHF. CDR3 nucleotides: TGTGCCAGCAGCTTAAGGGACAGCAATTCACCCCTCCACTTT.

The genes are TRBV27 and TRBJ2-5; D is possibly TRBD2 (6 bases). Germline V gives CDR1 MNHEY, CDR2 SMNVEV (reference sequence). The CDR3 is made up of 13 amino acids. Deletions cut 6 bases from V and 7 bases from J, with 15 bases between. The CDR3 region has the DNA TGTGCCAGCAGCCAGGGTGGGGGGTGGACCCAGTACTTC. Translating gives CASSQGGGWTQYF.

This clone was seen only a few times. The chain couples TRBV7-6 to TRBJ1-3, with D perhaps matching TRBD1 (6 bases). CDR3 length: 15 amino acids. CDR1 is SGHVS and CDR2 is FNYEAQ in the germline V gene. The V gene lost 2 bases and the J gene lost 4 bases, with 12 bases spanning the gap. The CDR3 DNA reads TGTGCCAGCAGCTTACAGGGGTTGGAAGGAAACACCATATATTTT. Protein product: CASSLQGLEGNTIYF.

CDR3 sequence (DNA): TGTGCCTGGGGGACAGCCGGGAAAGAGACCCAGTACTTC. Translating gives CAWGTAGKETQYF. The genes are TRBV5-4 and TRBJ2-5; the match to TRBD1 covers 7 bases. This CDR3 has 13 residues. Trimming at V came to 10 bases and at J to 3 bases, leaving 9 bases not matched to a gene. Germline V gives CDR1 SGHNT, CDR2 YYREEE (reference sequence).

V gene TRBV5-6 combines with J gene TRBJ1-2; weak D call: TRBD1 (6 bases). The germline V and J ends were trimmed by 3 bases and 7 bases, with 10 bases remaining between them. The CDR3 totals 12 residues. Germline-derived CDR1 and CDR2 are SGHDT and YYEEEE. CDR3 amino acids: CASSWGTSGYTF. DNA of the CDR3: TGTGCCAGCAGCTGGGGGACATCTGGCTACACCTTC. The full variable domain, in which reference TRBV5-6 and TRBJ1-2 provide the parts outside the CDR3, is DAGVTQSPTHLIKTRGQQVTLRCSPKSGHDTVSWYQQALGQGPQFIFQYYEEEERQRGNFPDRFSGHQFPNYSSELNVNALLLGDSALYLCASSWGTSGYTFGSGTRLTVV.

The chain employs TRBV7-9 and TRBJ2-5; TRBD2 aligns across 7 bases. The CDR3 sequence is 15 residues long. V gave up 5 bases and J gave up 5 bases; unmatched junction bases: 11. The V gene's germline CDR1 is SEHNR and CDR2 FQNEAQ (reference sequence). In DNA, the CDR3 is TGTGCCAGCAGCCCACGGCGAGAGACTAGCGAGACCCAGTACTTC. Encoded protein: CASSPRRETSETQYF.

J is TRBJ2-2 and V is TRBV27; 8 bases fit TRBD1. The CDR3 consists of 16 residues. In germline, CDR1 is MNHEY, CDR2 SMNVEV (reference sequence). With V trimmed by 4 bases and J by 3 bases, 7 bases remained unmatched. The chain's CDR3 is CASSYPRGRDTGELFF. CDR3 coding DNA: TGTGCCAGCAGTTACCCCAGGGGGCGCGACACCGGGGAGCTGTTTTTT.

This chain connects TRBV7-9 to TRBJ2-1; D might be TRBD2 (6 bases). This CDR3 is built from 13 residues. The V gene's germline CDR1 is SEHNR and CDR2 FQNEAQ (reference sequence). V lost 4 bases, J lost 8 bases, and 12 bases lay in between. The CDR3 DNA follows: TGTGCCAGCAGCTCTCTAGCGAGTCATGAGCAGTTCTTC. The encoded protein is CASSSLASHEQFF.

This clone came up a few times. The CDR3 DNA reads TGCAGCGTTTCCGACAGGGGGAGAGTGTCCCAGCATTTT. It encodes CSVSDRGRVSQHF. This sequence joins TRBV29-1 and TRBJ1-5; TRBD1 agrees at 9 bases. The CDR3 runs to 13 residues. In germline, CDR1 is SQVTM, CDR2 ANQGSEA. V gave up 5 bases and J gave up 11 bases; unmatched junction bases: 10.

This chain uses TRBV5-5 with TRBJ2-3; D ambiguous. This CDR3 has 13 amino acids. The germline gives CDR1 SGHKS, CDR2 YYEKEE (reference sequence). Deletions cut 4 bases from V and 2 bases from J, with 8 bases between. The CDR3 nucleotides are TGTGCCAGCAGCATTACTACCACAGATACGCAGTATTTT. This encodes CASSITTTDTQYF.

In its sample, this clone was seen a few times. V is TRBV7-9 and J is TRBJ1-4; possibly TRBD1 for D (5 bases). Trimming stripped 0 bases from V and 2 bases from J, with 7 bases between. This CDR3 comprises 15 residues. The V gene's germline CDR1 is SEHNR and CDR2 FQNEAQ (reference sequence). In DNA, the CDR3 is TGTGCCAGCAGCTTAGCAACAGGTACTAATGAAAAACTGTTTTTT. This gives the protein CASSLATGTNEKLFF.

This chain joins TRBV2 and TRBJ2-7; TRBD2 agrees at 12 bases. V lost 5 bases, J lost 0 bases, and 14 bases stayed unmatched. The CDR3 spans 19 residues. The germline CDR1 and CDR2 sequences are SNHLY and FYNNEI. The CDR3 loop reads CASSYRLAGGYSSSYEQYF. In DNA form, the CDR3 reads TGTGCCAGCAGTTATAGGCTAGCGGGAGGGTACAGTTCCTCCTACGAGCAGTACTTC.

V and J are TRBV19 and TRBJ2-7; TRBD2 aligns across 8 bases. V dropped 1 base and J dropped 5; count of bases not matched to a gene: 4. CDR1 LNHDA and CDR2 SQIVND come from the germline V gene (reference sequence). The CDR3 totals 14 residues. The CDR3 DNA sequence: TGTGCCAGTAGTATAGCGGGAGGGCCTAACGAGCAGTACTTC. Translating it yields CASSIAGGPNEQYF. The complete variable domain, with remaining parts taken from reference TRBV19 and TRBJ2-7, reads DGGITQSPKYLFRKEGQNVTLSCEQNLNHDAMYWYRQDPGQGLRLIYYSQIVNDFQKGDIAEGYSVSREKKESFPLTVTSAQKNPTAFYLCASSIAGGPNEQYFGPGTRLTVT.

J is TRBJ2-1 and V is TRBV7-3, with D maybe TRBD2 (5 bases). The CDR3 totals 16 residues. Trimming took off 1 base at V and 0 bases at J, with 10 bases between the two ends. From germline, CDR1 is SGHTA and CDR2 FQGTGA. CDR3 nucleotides: TGTGCCAGCAGCTTAAATAGCGCTAGCTCCTACAATGAGCAGTTCTTC. As protein: CASSLNSASSYNEQFF.

This chain connects TRBV27 to TRBJ1-3; 9 bases fit TRBD1. The CDR3 contains 15 residues. V lost 5 bases, J lost 2 bases, and 4 bases stayed unmatched. Germline CDR1 and CDR2: MNHEY and SMNVEV (reference sequence). The CDR3 spells CASSPRQGAGNTIYF. In DNA form, the CDR3 reads TGTGCCAGCAGTCCTAGACAGGGGGCTGGAAACACCATATATTTT.

The chain is built from TRBV19 and TRBJ2-1, with 9 bases lining up with TRBD2. CDR3 length: 16 amino acids. The V gene's germline CDR1 is LNHDA and CDR2 SQIVND (reference sequence). The chain's CDR3 is CASHLGRTSASNEQFF. The CDR3 DNA reads as TGTGCTAGTCACCTGGGCCGGACTAGCGCCAGCAATGAGCAGTTCTTC.

V gene TRBV7-3 combines with J gene TRBJ2-1; possibly TRBD1 for D (6 bases). Germline V CDR1 and CDR2: SGHTA, FQGTGA. The CDR3 contains 13 residues. V was cut by 6 bases and J by 4 bases, with 10 bases left in between. This chain's CDR3 is CASSYGQYNEQFF. CDR3 nucleotide sequence: TGTGCCAGCAGTTATGGACAGTACAATGAGCAGTTCTTC.

The chain combines TRBV30 with TRBJ1-5; a possible D gene is TRBD1 (6 bases). This CDR3 has 15 residues. V lost 0 bases and J 2 bases, leaving 11 bases between the germline ends. The germline gives CDR1 GTSNPN, CDR2 SVGIG (reference sequence). The CDR3 reads CAWSVMRTGNQPQHF. Here the CDR3 DNA reads TGTGCCTGGAGTGTAATGCGGACAGGCAATCAGCCCCAGCATTTT.

This clone came up a few times. CDR3 nucleotides: TGTGCCAGCAGCTCCCATGCCAGGGGCAGGGAGACCCAGTACTTC. Encoded protein: CASSSHARGRETQYF. V gene TRBV14 combines with J gene TRBJ2-5, with D possibly matching TRBD1 (6 bases). Trimming stripped 5 bases from V and 5 bases from J, with 18 bases between. CDR3 length equals 15 residues. From germline, CDR1 is SGHDN and CDR2 FVKESK.

This clone has just a few counts. This rearrangement joins TRBV5-1 to TRBJ1-2; no reliable D call. V was trimmed by 8 bases and J by 2 bases, leaving 13 bases between them. The germline V gene has CDR1 SGHRS and CDR2 YFSETQ. This CDR3 is 13 amino acids long. CDR3 sequence reads: CASQMSQNYGYTF. In DNA form, the CDR3 reads TGCGCCAGTCAGATGTCACAAAACTATGGCTACACCTTC.

In its sample, this clone was seen a few times. CDR3 DNA sequence: TGTGCCTGGAACCCAGGGGGAAACACCATATATTTT. As protein: CAWNPGGNTIYF. The chain recombines TRBV30 with TRBJ1-3; possible D gene TRBD1, 5 bases. Trimming removed 4 bases at V and 4 bases at J, with 8 bases between. Germline lookup yields CDR1 GTSNPN and CDR2 SVGIG (reference sequence). The CDR3 length is 12 residues.

The CDR3 protein is CASSDEADTQYF. The CDR3 DNA reads as TGTGCCAGCAGCGACGAGGCAGATACGCAGTATTTT. The chain links TRBV9 to TRBJ2-3; the D is unclear. V lost 3 bases and J lost 4, with 6 bases in between. The CDR3 runs 12 residues. The germline V gene encodes CDR1 SGDLS and CDR2 YYNGEE.

The CDR3 DNA reads TGTGCCAGCAGCCCCCTCCGGGACAGAGATTACAATGAGCAGTTCTTC. Translated, it gives CASSPLRDRDYNEQFF. The chain joins TRBV11-2 to TRBJ2-1, with 7 bases lining up with TRBD1. Germline assignment: CDR1 SGHAT and CDR2 FQNNGV. The CDR3 covers 16 residues. V lost 5 bases and J lost 4; bases outside the gene matches: 11. The complete variable domain, with remaining parts taken from reference TRBV11-2 and TRBJ2-1, reads EAGVAQSPRYKIIEKRQSVAFWCNPISGHATLYWYQQILGQGPKLLIQFQNNGVVDDSQLPKDRFSAERLKGVDSTLKIQPAKLEDSAVYLCASSPLRDRDYNEQFFGPGTRLTVL.

The chain employs TRBV11-2 and TRBJ1-1; tentative D call: TRBD1 (5 bases). The CDR3 has 14 amino acids. Germline values: CDR1 SGHAT, CDR2 FQNNGV. The V and J ends lost 1 base and 7 bases respectively, with 13 bases between them. CDR3 protein: CASSLGGGLFEAFF. The CDR3 DNA sequence: TGTGCCAGCAGCTTAGGGGGCGGATTATTTGAAGCTTTCTTT. Supplemented by reference TRBV11-2 and TRBJ1-1, the full variable domain reads EAGVAQSPRYKIIEKRQSVAFWCNPISGHATLYWYQQILGQGPKLLIQFQNNGVVDDSQLPKDRFSAERLKGVDSTLKIQPAKLEDSAVYLCASSLGGGLFEAFFGQGTRLTVV.

This clone was observed a handful of times. DNA for the CDR3: TGTGCCAGCAGCTCCGGACAGGGGGCCCAGCCCCAGCATTTT. As protein: CASSSGQGAQPQHF. This rearrangement joins TRBV7-2 to TRBJ1-5, with 11 nucleotides matching TRBD1. CDR3 length: 14 amino acids. V trimming: 4 bases; J trimming: 7 bases; junction bases outside the gene matches: 3. Looked up from germline, CDR1 is SGHTA and CDR2 is FQGNSA.

Here the CDR3 DNA reads TGCGCCAGCAGCCAGAAGACAGGGACACAAGAGACCCAGTACTTC. Protein sequence: CASSQKTGTQETQYF. This chain connects TRBV4-1 to TRBJ2-5; 7 bases are shared with TRBD1. This CDR3 has 15 amino acids. Germline V lookup: CDR1 MGHRA, CDR2 YSYEKL. Trimming removed 3 bases from V and 2 bases from J; junction bases left unmatched: 6.